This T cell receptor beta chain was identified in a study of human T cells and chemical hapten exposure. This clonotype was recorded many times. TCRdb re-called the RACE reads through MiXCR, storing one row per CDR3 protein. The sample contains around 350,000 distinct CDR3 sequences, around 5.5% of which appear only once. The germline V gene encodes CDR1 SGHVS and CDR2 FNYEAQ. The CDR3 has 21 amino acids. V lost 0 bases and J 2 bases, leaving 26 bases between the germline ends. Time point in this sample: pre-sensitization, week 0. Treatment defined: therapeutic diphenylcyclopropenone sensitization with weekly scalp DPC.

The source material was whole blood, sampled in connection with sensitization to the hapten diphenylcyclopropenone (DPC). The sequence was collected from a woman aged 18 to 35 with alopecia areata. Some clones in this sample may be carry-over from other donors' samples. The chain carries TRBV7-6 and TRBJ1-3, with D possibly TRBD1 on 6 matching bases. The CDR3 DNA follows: TGTGCCAGCAGCTTAGCTAGGAGTACGGACAGCCTCCAGTGGGCTGGAAACACCATATATTTT. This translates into CASSLARSTDSLQWAGNTIYF.